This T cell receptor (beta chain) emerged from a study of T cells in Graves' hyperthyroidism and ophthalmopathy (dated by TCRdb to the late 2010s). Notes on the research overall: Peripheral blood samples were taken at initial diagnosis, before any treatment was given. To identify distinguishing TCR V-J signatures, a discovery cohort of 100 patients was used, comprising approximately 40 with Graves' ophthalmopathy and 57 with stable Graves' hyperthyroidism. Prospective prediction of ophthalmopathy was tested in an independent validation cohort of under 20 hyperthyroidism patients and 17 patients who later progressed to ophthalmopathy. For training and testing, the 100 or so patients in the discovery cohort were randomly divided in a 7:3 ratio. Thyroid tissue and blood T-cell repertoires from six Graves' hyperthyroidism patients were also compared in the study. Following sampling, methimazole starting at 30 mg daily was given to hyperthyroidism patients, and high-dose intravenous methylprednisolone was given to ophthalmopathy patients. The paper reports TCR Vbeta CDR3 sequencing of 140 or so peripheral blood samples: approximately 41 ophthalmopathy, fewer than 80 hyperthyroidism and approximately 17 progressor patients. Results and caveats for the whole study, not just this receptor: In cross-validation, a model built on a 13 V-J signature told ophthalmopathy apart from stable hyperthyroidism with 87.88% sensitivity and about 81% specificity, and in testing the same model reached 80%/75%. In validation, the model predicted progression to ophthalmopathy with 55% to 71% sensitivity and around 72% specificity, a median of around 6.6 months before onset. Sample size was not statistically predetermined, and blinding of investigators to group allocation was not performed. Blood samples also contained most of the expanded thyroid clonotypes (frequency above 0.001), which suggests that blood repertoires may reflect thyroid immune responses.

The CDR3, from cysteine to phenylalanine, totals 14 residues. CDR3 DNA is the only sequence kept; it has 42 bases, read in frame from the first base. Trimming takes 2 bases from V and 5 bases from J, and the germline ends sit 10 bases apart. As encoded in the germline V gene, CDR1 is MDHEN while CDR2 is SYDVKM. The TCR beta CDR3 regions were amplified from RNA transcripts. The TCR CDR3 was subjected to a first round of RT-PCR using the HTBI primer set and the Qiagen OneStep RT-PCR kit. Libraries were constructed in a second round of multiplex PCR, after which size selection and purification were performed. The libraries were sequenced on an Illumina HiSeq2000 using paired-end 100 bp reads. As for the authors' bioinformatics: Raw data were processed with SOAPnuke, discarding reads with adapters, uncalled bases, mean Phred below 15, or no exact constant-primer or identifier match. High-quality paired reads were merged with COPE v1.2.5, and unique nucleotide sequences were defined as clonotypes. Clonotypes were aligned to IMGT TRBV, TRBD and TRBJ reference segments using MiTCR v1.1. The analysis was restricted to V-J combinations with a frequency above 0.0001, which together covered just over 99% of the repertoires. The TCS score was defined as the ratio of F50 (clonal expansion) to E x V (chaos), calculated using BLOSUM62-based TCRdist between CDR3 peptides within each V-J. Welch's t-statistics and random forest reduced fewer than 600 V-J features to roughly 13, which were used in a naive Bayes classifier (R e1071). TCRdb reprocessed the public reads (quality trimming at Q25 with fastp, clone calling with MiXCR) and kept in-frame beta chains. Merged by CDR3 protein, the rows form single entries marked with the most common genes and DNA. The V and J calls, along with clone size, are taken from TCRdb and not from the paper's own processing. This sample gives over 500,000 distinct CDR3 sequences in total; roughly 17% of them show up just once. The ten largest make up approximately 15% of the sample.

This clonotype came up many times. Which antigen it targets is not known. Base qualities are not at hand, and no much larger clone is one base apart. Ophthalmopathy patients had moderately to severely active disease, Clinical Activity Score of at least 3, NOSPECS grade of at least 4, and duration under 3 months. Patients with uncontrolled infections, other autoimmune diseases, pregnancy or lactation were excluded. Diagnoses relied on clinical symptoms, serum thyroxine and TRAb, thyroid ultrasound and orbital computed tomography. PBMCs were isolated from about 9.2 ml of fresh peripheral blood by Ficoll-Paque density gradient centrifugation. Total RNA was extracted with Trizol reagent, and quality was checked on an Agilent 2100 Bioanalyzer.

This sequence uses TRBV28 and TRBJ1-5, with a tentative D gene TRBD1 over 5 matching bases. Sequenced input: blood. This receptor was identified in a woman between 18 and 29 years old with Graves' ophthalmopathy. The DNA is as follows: TGTGCCAGCAGTTTACGAGGGGTGGATCAGCCCCAGCATTTT. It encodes CASSLRGVDQPQHF.